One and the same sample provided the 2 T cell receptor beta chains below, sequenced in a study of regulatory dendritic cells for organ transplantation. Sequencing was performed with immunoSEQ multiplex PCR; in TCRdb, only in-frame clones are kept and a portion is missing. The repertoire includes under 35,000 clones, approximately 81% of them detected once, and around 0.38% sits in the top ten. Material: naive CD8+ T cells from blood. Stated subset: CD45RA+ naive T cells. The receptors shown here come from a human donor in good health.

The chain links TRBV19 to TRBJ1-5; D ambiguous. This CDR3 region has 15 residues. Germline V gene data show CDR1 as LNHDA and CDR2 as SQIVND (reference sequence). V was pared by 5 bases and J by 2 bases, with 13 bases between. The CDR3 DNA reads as TGTGCCAGTAGTCCTCGGGGTGAGGGCAATCAGCCCCAGCATTTT. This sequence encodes CASSPRGEGNQPQHF. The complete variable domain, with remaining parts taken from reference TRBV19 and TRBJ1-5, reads DGGITQSPKYLFRKEGQNVTLSCEQNLNHDAMYWYRQDPGQGLRLIYYSQIVNDFQKGDIAEGYSVSREKKESFPLTVTSAQKNPTAFYLCASSPRGEGNQPQHFGDGTRLSIL.

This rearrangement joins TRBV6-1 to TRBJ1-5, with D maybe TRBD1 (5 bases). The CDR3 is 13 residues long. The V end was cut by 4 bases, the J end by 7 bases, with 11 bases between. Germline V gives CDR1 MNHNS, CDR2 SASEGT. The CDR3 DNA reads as TGTGCCAGCAGTGCAAGGGGTACGCAGCCCCAGCATTTT. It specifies CASSARGTQPQHF.